This T cell receptor beta chain was captured by sequencing in a study of T cells after yellow fever vaccination. This clonotype was seen more than once but under ten times. MiXCR was run by TCRdb on the 5' RACE reads, yielding one entry per CDR3 protein. The data show 150,000 to 200,000 distinct CDR3 sequences, 9.5% to 11% seen once. This CDR3 spans 17 amino acids. The germline gives CDR1 MNHEY, CDR2 SVGEGT. V dropped 2 bases and J dropped 2; count of bases not matched to a gene: 10. The sequence derives from a man between 18 and 29 years old who received the YFV17D yellow fever vaccine. The chain employs TRBV6-2 or TRBV6-3 and TRBJ2-7, with TRBD1 matching over 9 bases. Sequencing used CD8+ T cells sorted from PBMCs, obtained 15 days after the yellow fever booster vaccination. CDR3 residues: CASSYTQGQGPTYEQYF. Here the CDR3 DNA reads TGTGCCAGCAGTTACACCCAGGGACAGGGTCCCACCTACGAGCAGTACTTC.